A selection of T cell receptor beta chains follows, all from one sample in a study of T cells in Graves' hyperthyroidism and ophthalmopathy. Using its own MiXCR run on the multiplex PCR reads, TCRdb lists one record per CDR3 protein. The sample yields about 200,000 distinct CDR3 sequences, approximately 17% seen once. Sequenced material: blood. The receptors shown here come from a man aged 50 or older with Graves' hyperthyroidism. Both conserved end residues are part of each CDR3. Fields, in order: V gene, clone size, J gene, D gene, CDR3 DNA, CDR3 protein. The D gene is left open where the match is weak. Some rows have no size entry. The others give once, few or many, or a class for an expanded clone.

v_gene: TRBV25-1
abundance: .
j_gene: TRBJ2-2
d_gene: TRBD1
CDR3nt: TGTGCCAGCAGTTCAACGGACAGGGGGCACACCGGGGAGCTGTTTTTT
CDR3aa: CASSSTDRGHTGELFF

v_gene: TRBV20-1
abundance: many
j_gene: TRBJ2-1
d_gene: .
CDR3nt: TGCAGCGGGGCCTCGGGGGTAACTAATGAGCAGTTCTTC
CDR3aa: CSGASGVTNEQFF

v_gene: TRBV3-2
abundance: many
j_gene: TRBJ1-5
d_gene: .
CDR3nt: TGTGCCAGCAGCCAACCGAACCGGACATACTACCCTGGGGATCAGCCCCAGCATTTT
CDR3aa: CASSQPNRTYYPGDQPQHF

v_gene: TRBV20-1
abundance: many
j_gene: TRBJ1-1
d_gene: .
CDR3nt: TGCAGTGCTAGAGATCGGGTCGGGGCTCGGAGTACTGAAGCTTTCTTT
CDR3aa: CSARDRVGARSTEAFF

v_gene: TRBV10-3
abundance: .
j_gene: TRBJ2-5
d_gene: .
CDR3nt: TGTGCCATCAGTGTAAGGGAGACCCAGTACTTC
CDR3aa: CAISVRETQYF

v_gene: TRBV7-9
abundance: many
j_gene: TRBJ2-3
d_gene: .
CDR3nt: TGTGCCAGCAGCTTAACTATCCCAGATACGCAGTATTTT
CDR3aa: CASSLTIPDTQYF

v_gene: TRBV2
abundance: many
j_gene: TRBJ2-7
d_gene: .
CDR3nt: TGTGCCAGCAGTGAAGCCCCGGGCGCCTACGAGCAGTACTTC
CDR3aa: CASSEAPGAYEQYF

v_gene: TRBV7-6
abundance: .
j_gene: TRBJ2-1
d_gene: .
CDR3nt: TGTGCCAGCAGCTCCGGGATAGAGCAGTTCTTC
CDR3aa: CASSSGIEQFF

v_gene: TRBV30
abundance: many
j_gene: TRBJ2-2
d_gene: TRBD1
CDR3nt: TGTGCCTGGAACCCGGGACAGGTATTCACCGGGGAGCTGTTTTTT
CDR3aa: CAWNPGQVFTGELFF

v_gene: TRBV4-2
abundance: few
j_gene: TRBJ2-3
d_gene: .
CDR3nt: TGTGCCAGCAGCCAAGAATGGACGTTGAATACGCAGTATTTT
CDR3aa: CASSQEWTLNTQYF

v_gene: TRBV5-1
abundance: many
j_gene: TRBJ1-2
d_gene: TRBD1
CDR3nt: TGCGCCAGCAGCTTGGATACAGGGGCGTATGGCTACACCTTC
CDR3aa: CASSLDTGAYGYTF

v_gene: TRBV11-2
abundance: .
j_gene: TRBJ1-1
d_gene: TRBD1
CDR3nt: TGTGCCAGCAGCTTAGCAGGGGGTATGAACACTGAAGCTTTCTTT
CDR3aa: CASSLAGGMNTEAFF

v_gene: TRBV20-1
abundance: .
j_gene: TRBJ2-1
d_gene: TRBD1
CDR3nt: TGCAGTGCTTGGGACAGGGGGGTGCTAGCGGGATTAAATGAGCAGTTCTTC
CDR3aa: CSAWDRGVLAGLNEQFF

v_gene: TRBV28
abundance: few
j_gene: TRBJ1-2
d_gene: TRBD1
CDR3nt: TGTGCCAGCAGCTCATTAGGACAGGGGGTTTTATATGGCTACACCTTC
CDR3aa: CASSSLGQGVLYGYTF

v_gene: TRBV2
abundance: .
j_gene: TRBJ1-2
d_gene: .
CDR3nt: TGTGCCAGCAGTCCGGGCCCTAAGGCCCATGGCTACACCTTC
CDR3aa: CASSPGPKAHGYTF

v_gene: TRBV7-2
abundance: few
j_gene: TRBJ1-6
d_gene: .
CDR3nt: TGTGCCAGCAGCTGGACTCAGCCCCGCTCCTATAATTCACCCCTCCACTTT
CDR3aa: CASSWTQPRSYNSPLHF

v_gene: TRBV11-3
abundance: many
j_gene: TRBJ2-3
d_gene: TRBD2
CDR3nt: TGTGCCAGCAGCTTACTAATCGGGGGGGATACGCAGTATTTT
CDR3aa: CASSLLIGGDTQYF

v_gene: TRBV11-2
abundance: .
j_gene: TRBJ2-1
d_gene: .
CDR3nt: TGTGCCAGCAGCCCTGACTCTCTAAGTAATGAGCAGTTCTTC
CDR3aa: CASSPDSLSNEQFF

v_gene: TRBV30
abundance: .
j_gene: TRBJ2-3
d_gene: TRBD2
CDR3nt: TGTGCCTGGGGCGACCGTAGCGGGAGACTCCAGTATTTT
CDR3aa: CAWGDRSGRLQYF

v_gene: TRBV11-2
abundance: many
j_gene: TRBJ2-1
d_gene: TRBD2
CDR3nt: TGTGCCAGCAGCACCTTAGCGGGAGCTCGGGGCAATGAGCAGTTCTTC
CDR3aa: CASSTLAGARGNEQFF

v_gene: TRBV3-1
abundance: few
j_gene: TRBJ2-2
d_gene: TRBD2
CDR3nt: TGTGCCAGCAGCCCTTTAAGCGGGAGCGGGACGAACACCGGGGAGCTGTTTTTT
CDR3aa: CASSPLSGSGTNTGELFF

v_gene: TRBV6-2/TRBV6-3
abundance: many
j_gene: TRBJ2-7
d_gene: .
CDR3nt: TGTGCCAGCAGTTACTCATCCGGGAGCGACGAGCAGTACTTC
CDR3aa: CASSYSSGSDEQYF

v_gene: TRBV19
abundance: few
j_gene: TRBJ1-5
d_gene: .
CDR3nt: TGTGCCAGTAGTATAGACCGACAGACAGATCAGCCCCAGCATTTT
CDR3aa: CASSIDRQTDQPQHF

v_gene: TRBV7-2
abundance: many
j_gene: TRBJ2-1
d_gene: .
CDR3nt: TGTGCCAGCAGCTTATTTGTGGGGGCCCCTAACAATGAGCAGTTCTTC
CDR3aa: CASSLFVGAPNNEQFF

v_gene: TRBV7-3
abundance: few
j_gene: TRBJ2-3
d_gene: .
CDR3nt: TGTGCCAGCAGCTTAAGCGGTCGCACAGATACGCAGTATTTT
CDR3aa: CASSLSGRTDTQYF

v_gene: TRBV7-8
abundance: .
j_gene: TRBJ2-7
d_gene: TRBD1
CDR3nt: TGTGCCAGCAGCCAGGACAGGGGCATCCGTGCAGAGCAGTACTTC
CDR3aa: CASSQDRGIRAEQYF

v_gene: TRBV7-2
abundance: many
j_gene: TRBJ2-2
d_gene: TRBD2
CDR3nt: TGTGCCAGCAGCCTAGCGGGAGGGCTCGGGGAACTGTTTTTT
CDR3aa: CASSLAGGLGELFF

v_gene: TRBV2
abundance: many
j_gene: TRBJ1-1
d_gene: .
CDR3nt: TGTGCCAGCAGTAGAGCGACCAACACTGAAGCTTTCTTT
CDR3aa: CASSRATNTEAFF

v_gene: TRBV20-1
abundance: .
j_gene: TRBJ2-5
d_gene: .
CDR3nt: TGCAGTGCTAGAGATGCAAAGGGCTTCGTAGAGACCCAGTACTTC
CDR3aa: CSARDAKGFVETQYF

v_gene: TRBV3-1
abundance: many
j_gene: TRBJ1-2
d_gene: .
CDR3nt: TGTGCCAGCAGCCAAAACGTCCGGAGTAAGGGCTACACCTTC
CDR3aa: CASSQNVRSKGYTF

v_gene: TRBV5-1
abundance: many
j_gene: TRBJ2-3
d_gene: .
CDR3nt: TGCGCCAGCAATCTTGGGGGCATTAGCACAGATACGCAGTATTTT
CDR3aa: CASNLGGISTDTQYF

v_gene: TRBV30
abundance: few
j_gene: TRBJ2-1
d_gene: .
CDR3nt: TGTGCCTGGAGTGTACGCCCCGACCAAGAGCAGTTCTTC
CDR3aa: CAWSVRPDQEQFF

v_gene: TRBV5-8
abundance: .
j_gene: TRBJ1-4
d_gene: .
CDR3nt: TGTGCCAGCGGCCATGGGGCGGCTAATGAAAAACTGTTTTTT
CDR3aa: CASGHGAANEKLFF

v_gene: TRBV3-1
abundance: many
j_gene: TRBJ2-1
d_gene: TRBD2
CDR3nt: TGTGCCAGCAGCCAAGAGGGGCTAGCGGGAGGCCTTGAGCAGTTCTTC
CDR3aa: CASSQEGLAGGLEQFF

v_gene: TRBV7-2
abundance: .
j_gene: TRBJ1-5
d_gene: .
CDR3nt: TGTGCCAGCAGCCCCCAACAGACTCGCAATCAGCCCCAGCATTTT
CDR3aa: CASSPQQTRNQPQHF

v_gene: TRBV7-9
abundance: .
j_gene: TRBJ2-6
d_gene: .
CDR3nt: TGTGCCAGCAGCCACAATAAGGGCTCTGGGGCCAACGTCCTGACTTTC
CDR3aa: CASSHNKGSGANVLTF

v_gene: TRBV28
abundance: many
j_gene: TRBJ2-5
d_gene: TRBD2
CDR3nt: TGTGCCAGCAGTCCACGGGGACTAGCGGGAAAGGAGACCCAGTACTTC
CDR3aa: CASSPRGLAGKETQYF

v_gene: TRBV2
abundance: few
j_gene: TRBJ2-5
d_gene: .
CDR3nt: TGTGCCAGCAGTGAATATCAGGGGACATACTTC
CDR3aa: CASSEYQGTYF

v_gene: TRBV5-1
abundance: many
j_gene: TRBJ2-3
d_gene: .
CDR3nt: TGCGCCAGCAGCTTGGGCGGGCCCACAGATACGCAGTATTTT
CDR3aa: CASSLGGPTDTQYF

v_gene: TRBV4-1
abundance: .
j_gene: TRBJ2-7
d_gene: .
CDR3nt: TGCGCCAGCAGCCAAGTATCAGAAACCAGCTCGTTCGAGCAGTACTTC
CDR3aa: CASSQVSETSSFEQYF